The rows below give T cell receptor beta chains drawn from one sample of a study of T cell clusters in autoimmune cytopenias. Following a re-call of the multiplex PCR reads, TCRdb has one entry per CDR3 protein and lacks DNA. Its listing shows roughly 10,000 distinct CDR3 sequences. The same data also went into a second study, on T cell repertoires in aging, cancer and after chemotherapy.

The specimen was peripheral blood. These receptors all stem from a human donor in good health. The CDR3 runs from the conserved cysteine through the conserved F or W. The size entry is marked missing in some rows and otherwise reads once, few, many or a size class.

>medium-sized|TRBV29-1|TRBJ2-7|15
CSVEGRRGSSYEQYF
>.|TRBV5-5|TRBJ1-6|17
CASSPSGTSSYNSPLHF
>.|TRBV29-1|TRBJ1-1|13
CSTRQAMNTEAFF
>.|TRBV24-1|TRBJ2-1|16
CATSDPSGRADNEQFF
>medium-sized|TRBV19|TRBJ1-1|15
CASSMQGARNTEAFF
>.|TRBV5-5|TRBJ2-1|14
CASSTTSRYNEQFF
>.|TRBV6-5|TRBJ2-7|16
CASSPLLAGTSYEQYF
>.|TRBV5-6|TRBJ2-1|15
CASSWGSTGYNEQFF
>.|TRBV19|TRBJ1-1|14
CASSIGLDRGPAFF
>medium-sized|TRBV30|TRBJ2-2|13
CALWDTNTGELFF
>.|TRBV29-1|TRBJ2-1|15
CSVVSGRGIYNEQFF
>.|TRBV6-6|TRBJ1-1|12
CASSRTGSVAFF
>.|TRBV10-3|TRBJ2-7|12
CAISESRVEQYF
>.|TRBV11-1|TRBJ1-1|15
CASSSGLQVKTEAFF
>.|TRBV15|TRBJ2-7|15
CATSRDRDRAREQYF
>.|TRBV6-6|TRBJ2-1|12
CASSSFVGLQFF
>.|TRBV29-1|TRBJ1-2|16
CSVILGGTGLRYGYTF
>medium-sized|TRBV12-3/TRBV12-4|TRBJ2-2|15
CASSFGDQGSWELFF
>.|TRBV24-1|TRBJ2-4|14
CATSDADRGDIQYF
>.|TRBV18|TRBJ2-1|13
CASSPGLYNEQFF
>.|TRBV19|TRBJ1-1|13
CASRAGRGTEAFF
>.|TRBV27|TRBJ2-7|14
CASSDYTGAYEQYF
>.|TRBV27|TRBJ2-6|16
CASSLVGGGGANVLTF
>.|TRBV6-1|TRBJ1-2|13
CASSEREGDGYTF
>.|TRBV15|TRBJ2-5|15
CATSRLGTSAETQYF
>.|TRBV19|TRBJ2-7|15
CASSTDRWRSYEQYF
>.|TRBV6-5|TRBJ2-3|15
CASSLTPGRGSSQYF
>.|TRBV18|TRBJ2-4|16
CASSPPGGMAKNIQYF
>.|TRBV19|TRBJ2-6|16
CASRDRASSGANVLTF
>medium-sized|TRBV19|TRBJ2-2|15
CASSIHRGATGELFF
>.|TRBV6-6|TRBJ2-2|14
CASSYSPPTGELFF
>.|TRBV15|TRBJ2-2|17
CATSRGSVGPNTGELFF
>.|TRBV6-5|TRBJ2-5|15
CASRPLRQDQETQYF
>.|TRBV5-1|TRBJ2-2|17
CASSLIPGGADTGELFF
>.|TRBV5-4|TRBJ2-3|15
CASRQDFTSTDTQYF
>.|TRBV15|TRBJ2-3|15
CATTGRLHSTDTQYF
>large|TRBV6-1|TRBJ2-3|15
CASSGTSGGADTQYF
>.|TRBV27|TRBJ2-7|14
CASSYLGADYEQYF
>.|TRBV18|TRBJ2-5|14
CASSPSRVQETQYF
>medium-sized|TRBV29-1|TRBJ2-3|13
CSVVRQGTDTQYF
>.|TRBV6-9|TRBJ2-7|15
CASSYMDRGTYEQYF
>.|TRBV6-4|TRBJ2-1|14
CASSPSLATNEQFF
>.|TRBV15|TRBJ1-2|13
CATSAGGDYGYTF
>.|TRBV19|TRBJ1-2|17
CASSFSGQGASRYGYTF
>.|TRBV19|TRBJ2-1|13
CASSIAGGDEQFF
>.|TRBV27|TRBJ2-1|16
CASSSLGRWSYNEQFF
>.|TRBV27|TRBJ2-3|14
CASSFQGASDTQYF
>.|TRBV12-3/TRBV12-4|TRBJ1-4|15
CASSSPRGRGEKLFF
>.|TRBV12-3/TRBV12-4|TRBJ1-2|14
CASSLADSLYGYTF
>.|TRBV5-4|TRBJ2-1|16
CASTPPRTRSSNEQFF
>.|TRBV4-2|TRBJ2-1|17
CASSQVRASGGYNEQFF
>.|TRBV18|TRBJ2-5|12
CASSRKQETQYF
>.|TRBV19|TRBJ1-5|15
CASSMETGRGQPQHF
>.|TRBV5-5|TRBJ1-6|12
CASSYGFSPLHF
>.|TRBV27|TRBJ1-4|13
CASSLSRSEKLFF
>.|TRBV27|TRBJ1-1|15
CASGQWDRLNTEAFF
>.|TRBV10-3|TRBJ2-3|15
CAISRVRPVADTQYF
>.|TRBV10-1|TRBJ1-2|13
CASSEVLGRGYTF